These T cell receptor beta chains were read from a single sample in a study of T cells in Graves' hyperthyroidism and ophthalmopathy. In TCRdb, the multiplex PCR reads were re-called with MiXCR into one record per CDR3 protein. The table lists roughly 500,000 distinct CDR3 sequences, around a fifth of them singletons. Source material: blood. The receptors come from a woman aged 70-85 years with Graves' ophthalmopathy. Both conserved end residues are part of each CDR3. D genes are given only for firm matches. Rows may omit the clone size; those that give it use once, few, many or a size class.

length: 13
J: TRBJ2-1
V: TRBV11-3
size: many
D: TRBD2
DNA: TGTGCCAGCAGCTCACTAGCGGAGAATGAGCAGTTCTTC
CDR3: CASSSLAENEQFF

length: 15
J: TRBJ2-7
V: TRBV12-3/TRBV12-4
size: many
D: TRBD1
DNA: TGTGCCAGCAGTACTGACAGGGGTGGATTTTACGAGCAGTACTTC
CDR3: CASSTDRGGFYEQYF

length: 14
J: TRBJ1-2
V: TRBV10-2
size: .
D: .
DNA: TGCGCCAGCAGTGGGGAAACAGGGCCCTATAGCTACACCTTC
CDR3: CASSGETGPYSYTF

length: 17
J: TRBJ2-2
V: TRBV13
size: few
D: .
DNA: TGTGCCAGCAGCCTCTGGGAGGAGATCGCGAACACCGGGGAGCTGTTTTTT
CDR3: CASSLWEEIANTGELFF

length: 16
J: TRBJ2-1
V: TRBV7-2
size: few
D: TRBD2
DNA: TGTGCCAGCAGGAGGACTAGCGGGATCTCCTACAATGAGCAGTTCTTC
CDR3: CASRRTSGISYNEQFF

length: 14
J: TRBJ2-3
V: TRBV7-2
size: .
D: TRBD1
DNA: TGTGCCAGCAGCGACTCAGGGGGCGCGGATACGCAGTATTTT
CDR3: CASSDSGGADTQYF

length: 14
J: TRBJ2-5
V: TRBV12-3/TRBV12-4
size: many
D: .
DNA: TGTGCCAGCAGTTTAGCGGGAGCCACAGAGACCCAGTACTTC
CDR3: CASSLAGATETQYF

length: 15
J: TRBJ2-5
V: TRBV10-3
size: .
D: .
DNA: TGTGCCATCAGTCCTCGGACTGCTGGGGGGGAGACCCAGTACTTC
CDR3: CAISPRTAGGETQYF

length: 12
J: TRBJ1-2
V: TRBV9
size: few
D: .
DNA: TGTGCCAGCAGCCCACAAATGACATCTTACACCTTC
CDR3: CASSPQMTSYTF

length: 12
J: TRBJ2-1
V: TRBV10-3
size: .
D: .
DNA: TGTGCCATCAGTGGAGCCTCCTATGAGCAGTTCTTC
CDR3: CAISGASYEQFF

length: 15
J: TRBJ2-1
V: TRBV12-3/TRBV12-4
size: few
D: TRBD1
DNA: TGTGCCAGCAGCCGACCGGGACAGGGAAACAATGAGCAGTTCTTC
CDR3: CASSRPGQGNNEQFF

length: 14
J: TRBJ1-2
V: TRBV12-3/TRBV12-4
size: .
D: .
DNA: TGTGCCAGCAGTCGGGGGGGCTCCAACTATGGCTACACCTTC
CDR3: CASSRGGSNYGYTF

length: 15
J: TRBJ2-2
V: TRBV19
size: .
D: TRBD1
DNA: TGTGCCTCCAGGCGCGGACAGGTATACACCGGGGAGCTGTTTTTT
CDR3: CASRRGQVYTGELFF

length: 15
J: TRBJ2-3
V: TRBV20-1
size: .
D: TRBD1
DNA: TGCAGTGCTAGAAACTCCGGGACAGGGTCAGATACGCAGTATTTT
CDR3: CSARNSGTGSDTQYF

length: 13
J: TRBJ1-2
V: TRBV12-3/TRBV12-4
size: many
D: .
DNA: TGTGCCAGCAGTTTAGAGCGGAGCTATGGCTACACCTTC
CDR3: CASSLERSYGYTF

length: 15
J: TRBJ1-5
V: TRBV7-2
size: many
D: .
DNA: TGTGCCAGCAGCTTAGCTTACACTAGCAATCAGCCCCAGCATTTT
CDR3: CASSLAYTSNQPQHF

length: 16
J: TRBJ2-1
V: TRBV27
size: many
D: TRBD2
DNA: TGTGCCAGCAGTTTAGGGGGACTAGCTTACTACAATGAGCAGTTCTTC
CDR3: CASSLGGLAYYNEQFF

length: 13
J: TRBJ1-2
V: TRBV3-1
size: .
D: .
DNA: TGTGCCAGCACCCACCAGGGTGTCGGCGGCTACACCTTC
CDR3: CASTHQGVGGYTF

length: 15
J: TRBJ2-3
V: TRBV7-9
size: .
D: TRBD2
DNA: TGTGCCAGCAGCCGACTAGCGGGGCTGGTGGATACGCAGTATTTT
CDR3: CASSRLAGLVDTQYF

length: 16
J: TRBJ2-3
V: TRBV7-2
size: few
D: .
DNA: TGTGCCAGCAGCCGGAGACGGGGGCGTGCGTCAGATACGCAGTATTTT
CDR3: CASSRRRGRASDTQYF

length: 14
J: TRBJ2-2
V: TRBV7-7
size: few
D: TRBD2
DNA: TGTGCTAGCAGCGCTAGCGGGAACGCCGGGGAGCTGTTTTTT
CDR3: CASSASGNAGELFF

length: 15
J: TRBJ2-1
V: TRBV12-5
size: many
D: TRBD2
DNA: TGTGCTAGTGGAACACTAGCGGGGGCCTACAATGAGCAGTTCTTC
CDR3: CASGTLAGAYNEQFF

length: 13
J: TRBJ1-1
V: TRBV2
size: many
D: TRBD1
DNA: TGTGCCAGCAGTGGGGGACAGGACACTGAAGCTTTCTTT
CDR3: CASSGGQDTEAFF

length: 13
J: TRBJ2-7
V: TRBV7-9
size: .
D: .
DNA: TGTGCCAGCAGCTCGAGGAGCACCTACGAGCAGTACTTC
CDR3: CASSSRSTYEQYF

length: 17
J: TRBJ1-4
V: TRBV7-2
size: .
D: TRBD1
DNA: TGTGCCAGCAGCCGGGACAGGGGGGTAGGTCGAGACGAAAAACTGTTTTTT
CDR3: CASSRDRGVGRDEKLFF

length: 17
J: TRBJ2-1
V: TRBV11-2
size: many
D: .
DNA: TGTGCCAGCAGCCCATGGGGAGGTAGGGGGTCCTACAATGAGCAGTTCTTC
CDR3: CASSPWGGRGSYNEQFF

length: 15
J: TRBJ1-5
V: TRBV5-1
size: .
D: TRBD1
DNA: TGCGCCAGCAGCTGGGGAAGACAGGGAACGGAGCCCCAGCATTTT
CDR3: CASSWGRQGTEPQHF

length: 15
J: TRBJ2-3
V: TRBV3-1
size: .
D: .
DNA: TGTGCCAGCAGCCAATCGGGACTCTCCACAGATACGCAGTATTTT
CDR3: CASSQSGLSTDTQYF

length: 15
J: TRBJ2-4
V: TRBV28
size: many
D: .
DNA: TGTGCCAGCAGCCCGGTGGAGCCCTCCGGAAACATTCAGTACTTC
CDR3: CASSPVEPSGNIQYF

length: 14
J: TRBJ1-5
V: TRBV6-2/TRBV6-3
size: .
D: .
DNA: TGTGCCAGCAGTCGGACAGTACACAATCAGCCCCAGCATTTT
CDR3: CASSRTVHNQPQHF

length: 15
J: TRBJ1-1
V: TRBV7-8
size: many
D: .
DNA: TGTGCCAGCAGCCAAGGGCGGGGGTTGAACACTGAAGCTTTCTTT
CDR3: CASSQGRGLNTEAFF

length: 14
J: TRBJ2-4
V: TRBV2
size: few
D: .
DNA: TGTGCCAGCAGCACAGGGTTGAGCAAAAACATTCAGTACTTC
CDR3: CASSTGLSKNIQYF

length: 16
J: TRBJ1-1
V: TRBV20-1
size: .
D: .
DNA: TGCAGTGCTAGCCCGTTTCAATTGGACAAAAGAATTGAAGCTTTCTTT
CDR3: CSASPFQLDKRIEAFF

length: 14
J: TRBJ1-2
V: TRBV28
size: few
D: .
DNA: TGTGCCAGCAGTTTAAACGCCCTGATCGGGGGCTACACCTTC
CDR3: CASSLNALIGGYTF

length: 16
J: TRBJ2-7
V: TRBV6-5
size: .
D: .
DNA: TGTGCCAGCAGTTACTCGCCGGGCCCAAGCTCCTACGAGCAGTACTTC
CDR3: CASSYSPGPSSYEQYF

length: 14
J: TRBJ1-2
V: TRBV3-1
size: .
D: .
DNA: TGTGCCAGCAGCCAAGATCTGACAGACCGCGGCTACACCTTC
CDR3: CASSQDLTDRGYTF

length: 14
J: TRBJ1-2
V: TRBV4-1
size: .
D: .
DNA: TGCGCCAGCAGCCAAGTCCCCGGGGGGCTGGGCTACACCTTC
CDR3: CASSQVPGGLGYTF